The clone carrying this TCR beta chain was seen a handful of times. Its cognate antigen is unknown. CD4+ naive, central memory, regulatory and stem cell-like memory cells were sorted via CD45RO/CCR7/CD25/CD127/CD95/CD27. Germline CDR1 GTSNPN, CDR2 SVGIG (reference sequence). After removal of 2 bases from V and 11 bases from J, the junction contained 8 bases not matched to a gene. This CDR3 contains 12 residues. The data belong to a study of beta chain features in type 1 diabetes. General study points: In cDNA sequencing, cells with high TCR expression could be over-represented.

The sequenced template was cDNA made from the entire isolated RNA. Libraries were prepared by immunoSEQ multiplex PCR; TCRdb keeps only in-frame clonotypes and omits some of them. The profile shows a few hundred thousand clones, roughly 31% of them singletons. The receptor was isolated from a man between 18 and 29 years old in good health. Material: naive CD4+ T cells from blood. V gene TRBV30 combines with J gene TRBJ1-1; the match to TRBD1 covers 7 bases. This CDR3 reads CAWSSQGVDAFF. CDR3 coding DNA: TGTGCCTGGAGTTCCCAGGGGGTAGACGCTTTCTTT. Full variable domain (missing parts from reference TRBV30 and TRBJ1-1): SQTIHQWPATLVQPVGSPLSLECTVEGTSNPNLYWYRQAAGRGLQLLFYSVGIGQISSEVPQNLSASRPQDRQFILSSKKLLLSDSGFYLCAWSSQGVDAFFGQGTRLTVV.